A selection of T cell receptor beta chains follows, all from one sample in a study of cytomegalovirus exposure and HLA in healthy donors. Measured with immunoSEQ multiplex PCR; TCRdb has only the in-frame clones, and not every one. The profile shows 180,000 or so clones, 77% of them singletons. Sequenced: PBMCs. These TCRs come from a man between 18 and 29 years old in good health and CMV-seronegative. Both conserved end residues are part of each CDR3. Clone size appears in some rows only: once, few, many, or a class for an expanded clone.

clone size,V gene,CDR3 protein
.,TRBV5-4,CASRPALWGGAAETQYF
.,TRBV11-3,CASSLERSSYNEQFF
.,TRBV7-9,CSSSLWTGKLANYGYTF
.,TRBV30,CAWSPAHLAGGRKTQYF
few,TRBV25-1,CASSDSGAGANVLTF
.,TRBV11-1,CASSHRQGLNYGYTF
few,TRBV2,CASSGSRGMGNQPQHF
few,TRBV5-6,CASSFSASLYGYTF
.,TRBV9,CASSERQGGYNEQFF
once,TRBV19,CASSVEQGTAGGELFF
.,TRBV27,CASSSPRGTGPYEQYF
.,TRBV7-9,CATQGLANTGELFF
few,TRBV2,CASSEIRVQQPQHF
.,TRBV9,CASSLNRGLAGGRGETQYF
.,TRBV7-9,CASSSDRGNEQFF
.,TRBV7-9,CASSLKAGDSGELFF
.,TRBV5-1,CASSWAREWEQFF
.,TRBV4-1,CASSQDWGTSGGPDTQYF
.,TRBV5-6,CASSVARVAGGYEQFF
.,TRBV6-6,CASRPQGAPQFYGYTF
.,TRBV5-1,CASSLQQKETQYF
.,TRBV7-9,CASSPGLAGHTGELFF
.,TRBV9,CASSVGGGGSYEQYF
.,TRBV6-6,CASSPDDRNNQPQHF
few,TRBV7-2,CASSFDRAKNTEAFF
.,TRBV7-8,CASSLRVRMNTEAFF
.,TRBV12-2,CASRPRDEGTEAFF
.,TRBV4-1,CASSHPGSYEQYF
.,TRBV7-9,CASSEYRVRGDTEAFF
.,TRBV7-9,CASSPSRSETQYF
.,TRBV4-3,CASSQDPLDKQETQYF
.,TRBV7-6,CASSAGGPVHEQYF
.,TRBV7-9,CASSLGAGSYTDTQYF
.,TRBV4-3,CASSQVSRSNYGYTF
.,TRBV7-6,CASSLASRGGTSINEQFF
.,TRBV6-1,CASSDRWQGVWLDYGYTF
few,TRBV4-1,CASSQGLIGSGYTF
.,TRBV4-3,CASSQGDYINNEQFF
few,TRBV19,CASSEGTDSGDEQYF
.,TRBV29-1,CSVAFRTSGGAQETQYF
.,TRBV30,CAWSPSGTGFGELFF
.,TRBV5-1,CASSTASGTTDTQYF
.,TRBV11-3,CASSLRTGNTGELFF
.,TRBV9,CASSLGRGSYEQYF
once,TRBV7-2,CASSPRQVSMNTEAFF
.,TRBV28,CASSLGTDQETQYF
.,TRBV20-1,CSAATRVPYF
.,TRBV27,CASSFSGGYQETQYF
few,TRBV19,CASSIDRTAYEQYF
.,TRBV7-3,CASSLSAGAAKYF
.,TRBV7-9,CASSAGSLYGYTF
.,TRBV4-3,CASSLRFGETGGNQPQHF
.,TRBV7-9,CSSSVFRNMNTEAFF
.,TRBV5-4,CASSLDGQAGANVLTF
once,TRBV7-9,CASRSQTGGNTEAFF